These T cell receptor beta chains were read from a single sample in a study of blood T cell repertoires in COVID-19. Produced via immunoSEQ multiplex PCR; TCRdb's table is partial and in-frame only. Of fewer than 300,000 clones listed, over 75% are singletons. Sequenced sample: peripheral blood. The receptors here all came from a human donor in a cohort sampled during active COVID-19. CDR3s include the opening cysteine and the closing phenylalanine or tryptophan. Each record gives: J gene, clone size, D gene, V gene, CDR3 protein, CDR3 DNA. D genes are given only for firm matches. Part of the rows lack a size; the others show once, few, many or a class for expanded clones.

>TRBJ2-3|.|.|TRBV18
CASSPPVRRDTQYF
TGTGCCAGCTCACCACCGGTGAGGCGAGATACGCAGTATTTT
>TRBJ2-7|.|TRBD1|TRBV19
CASSRGFGDRSYEQYF
TGTGCCAGTAGTAGAGGATTTGGGGACAGATCTTACGAGCAGTACTTC
>TRBJ2-3|.|.|TRBV4-1
CASSQTRFGTDTQYF
TGCGCCAGCAGCCAAACTAGGTTCGGCACAGATACGCAGTATTTT
>TRBJ2-7|.|TRBD2|TRBV5-1
CASRRTSGSSYEQYF
TGCGCCAGCAGAAGGACTAGCGGTTCGTCCTACGAGCAGTACTTC
>TRBJ1-3|.|TRBD1|TRBV19
CASNSGTAGNTIYF
TGTGCCAGCAATTCCGGGACAGCGGGAAACACCATATATTTT
>TRBJ1-5|.|.|TRBV28
CASSLFGASNQPQHF
TGTGCCAGCAGTTTATTTGGGGCTAGCAATCAGCCCCAGCATTTT
>TRBJ1-5|.|.|TRBV2
CASTGGLRSNQPQHF
TGTGCCAGCACCGGGGGGCTTCGAAGCAATCAGCCCCAGCATTTT
>TRBJ1-2|.|.|TRBV6-1
CASSEGGVVGYTF
TGTGCCAGCAGTGAAGGGGGGGTAGTCGGCTACACCTTC
>TRBJ2-4|.|.|TRBV21-1
CASSKVREDDGAKNIQYF
TGTGCCAGCAGCAAAGTTCGGGAGGATGACGGGGCCAAAAACATTCAGTACTTC
>TRBJ1-1|once|TRBD1|TRBV5-4
CASSLIQGASTEAFF
TGTGCCAGCAGCTTGATTCAGGGGGCCAGCACTGAAGCTTTCTTT
>TRBJ1-4|few|.|TRBV2
CASSDDGGWVLFF
TGTGCCAGTTCCGACGATGGCGGATGGGTCCTGTTTTTT
>TRBJ1-5|.|.|TRBV18
CASSPLEGFNQPQHF
TGTGCCAGCTCACCATTGGAGGGTTTCAATCAGCCCCAGCATTTT
>TRBJ2-7|.|.|TRBV2
CASSTANSLQYF
TGTGCCAGCAGTACAGCCAACAGCTTACAGTACTTC
>TRBJ2-5|.|.|TRBV29-1
CSVRVWGRLLETQYF
TGCAGCGTTCGAGTTTGGGGGCGATTATTAGAGACCCAGTACTTC
>TRBJ1-5|.|.|TRBV10-3
CAISESGGSNNQPQHF
TGTGCCATCAGTGAGTCTGGGGGCAGCAACAATCAGCCCCAGCATTTT
>TRBJ2-3|.|TRBD1|TRBV24-1
CATSDGQGTDTQYF
TGTGCCACCAGTGACGGACAGGGCACAGATACGCAGTATTTT
>TRBJ2-1|.|.|TRBV18
CASSPLAGAVYNEQFF
TGTGCCAGCTCACCCTTGGCGGGGGCCGTCTACAATGAGCAGTTCTTC
>TRBJ2-1|.|.|TRBV4-1
CASSQRLGMGIGVEQFF
TGCGCCAGCAGCCAGAGGCTGGGTATGGGAATCGGGGTTGAGCAGTTCTTC
>TRBJ1-2|.|TRBD1|TRBV7-2
CASSLVSLRTGGYGYTF
TGTGCCAGCAGCTTAGTTTCGTTAAGGACAGGCGGCTATGGCTACACCTTC
>TRBJ1-1|.|.|TRBV7-2
CASSLVQGRVGYTEAFF
TGTGCCAGCAGCTTAGTCCAGGGGCGAGTCGGATACACTGAAGCTTTCTTT
>TRBJ1-1|once|.|TRBV5-4
CASRPVPVGTEAFF
TGTGCCAGCAGGCCGGTGCCGGTCGGCACTGAAGCTTTCTTT
>TRBJ2-3|.|TRBD2|TRBV5-1
CASSLLAGGVTDTQYF
TGCGCCAGCAGCTTGCTTGCGGGGGGGGTCACAGATACGCAGTATTTT
>TRBJ2-7|.|.|TRBV4-2
CASSQVIGLIYEQYF
TGTGCCAGCAGCCAAGTTATAGGACTGATCTACGAGCAGTACTTC
>TRBJ1-1|.|TRBD1|TRBV6-5
CAIDRGLNTEAFF
TGTGCCATCGACAGGGGCCTGAACACTGAAGCTTTCTTT
>TRBJ2-7|.|TRBD1|TRBV9
CASSELDRGLNEQYF
TGTGCCAGCAGCGAATTAGACAGGGGGCTGAACGAGCAGTACTTC
>TRBJ1-1|.|.|TRBV5-1
CASSLYASGTEAFF
TGCGCCAGCAGCTTATACGCGTCGGGCACTGAAGCTTTCTTT
>TRBJ1-2|.|TRBD1|TRBV6-2/TRBV6-3
CASSQYRGPYGYTF
TGTGCCAGCAGTCAATACAGGGGGCCCTATGGCTACACCTTC
>TRBJ2-7|.|TRBD1|TRBV6-6
CASREGQGYEQYF
TGTGCCAGCAGAGAGGGACAGGGCTACGAGCAGTACTTC
>TRBJ1-4|.|.|TRBV25-1
CASSAPQGYATNEKLFF
TGTGCCAGCAGCGCGCCGCAGGGGTATGCAACTAATGAAAAACTGTTTTTT
>TRBJ2-7|.|TRBD2|TRBV29-1
CSAAWGGEYEQYF
TGCAGCGCTGCTTGGGGGGGGGAATACGAGCAGTACTTC
>TRBJ1-2|few|TRBD1|TRBV6-1
CASSDGDSFNYGYTF
TGTGCCAGCAGTGACGGGGACAGTTTTAACTATGGCTACACCTTC
>TRBJ2-1|.|TRBD2|TRBV9
CASAILAGGANEQFF
TGTGCCAGCGCCATACTAGCGGGGGGGGCCAATGAGCAGTTCTTC
>TRBJ1-1|.|TRBD1|TRBV12-3/TRBV12-4
CASRGTGGTEAFF
TGTGCCAGCCGAGGGACAGGCGGGACTGAAGCTTTCTTT
>TRBJ2-1|many|TRBD2|TRBV6-1
CASSELGRGDIWNEQFF
TGTGCCAGCAGTGAATTGGGGCGGGGGGACATCTGGAATGAGCAGTTCTTC
>TRBJ1-4|.|.|TRBV7-9
CASSRGGQSEKLFF
TGTGCCAGCAGCCGCGGCGGACAGTCTGAAAAACTGTTTTTT
>TRBJ1-3|once|.|TRBV27
CASSLSGGNTIYF
TGTGCCAGCAGTTTATCGGGGGGGAACACCATATATTTT
>TRBJ1-2|once|.|TRBV21-1
CASSRGEGDYGYTF
TGTGCCAGCTCTCGAGGGGAGGGGGACTATGGCTACACCTTC
>TRBJ2-7|.|TRBD2|TRBV7-9
CASSRAAGIASYEQYF
TGTGCCAGCAGCCGCGCAGCGGGGATAGCCTCCTACGAGCAGTACTTC
>TRBJ1-5|.|.|TRBV4-1
CASSQSPRREGSNQPQHF
TGCGCCAGCAGCCAAAGCCCGAGGAGGGAGGGGAGCAATCAGCCCCAGCATTTT
>TRBJ2-3|.|TRBD2|TRBV5-8
CASVPGGKRSQYF
TGTGCCAGCGTGCCCGGGGGGAAGCGTTCGCAGTATTTT
>TRBJ2-3|.|TRBD2|TRBV3-1/TRBV3-2
CASSQQSPGLAGTDTQYF
TGTGCCAGCAGCCAACAGTCACCTGGACTAGCGGGCACAGATACGCAGTATTTT
>TRBJ1-1|.|TRBD1|TRBV5-1
CASSWYRGNTEAFF
TGCGCCAGCAGCTGGTACAGGGGGAACACTGAAGCTTTCTTT
>TRBJ2-2|.|.|TRBV5-1
CASSLGAFANTGELFF
TGCGCCAGCAGCTTGGGGGCATTCGCGAACACCGGGGAGCTGTTTTTT
>TRBJ2-1|.|TRBD1|TRBV13
CASSFRDRDYNEQFF
TGTGCCAGCAGCTTCCGGGACAGGGATTACAATGAGCAGTTCTTC
>TRBJ2-7|.|.|TRBV12-5
CASAPFRGKTYEQYF
TGTGCTAGTGCCCCCTTTCGGGGGAAGACCTACGAGCAGTACTTC
>TRBJ2-3|.|.|TRBV6-2/TRBV6-3
CASSTRQDGTDTQYF
TGTGCCAGCAGTACCAGACAGGACGGCACAGATACGCAGTATTTT
>TRBJ1-4|once|.|TRBV3-1/TRBV3-2
CASSQDVTKKLFF
TGTGCCAGCAGCCAAGACGTCACAAAAAAACTGTTTTTT
>TRBJ2-5|.|TRBD1|TRBV7-3
CASSLTGQGNVETQYF
TGTGCCAGCAGCTTAACCGGACAGGGTAATGTGGAGACCCAGTACTTC
>TRBJ2-3|.|.|TRBV7-7
CASSLTDTDTQYF
TGTGCTAGCAGCTTGACAGATACAGATACGCAGTATTTT
>TRBJ2-7|.|.|TRBV6-5
CASSQERSGLYEQYF
TGTGCCAGCAGCCAAGAACGGAGCGGACTATACGAGCAGTACTTC
>TRBJ1-5|.|TRBD1|TRBV19
CASSPLDRGGLNQPQHF
TGTGCCAGTAGCCCACTCGACAGGGGGGGTTTGAATCAGCCCCAGCATTTT
>TRBJ2-5|.|.|TRBV5-1
CASSLGSSLEETQYF
TGCGCCAGCAGCCTCGGATCATCCCTAGAAGAGACCCAGTACTTC